A selection of T cell receptor beta chains follows, all from one sample in a study of cytomegalovirus exposure and HLA in healthy donors. Clones were sequenced by immunoSEQ multiplex PCR, and TCRdb holds only the in-frame ones, with some missing. This repertoire shows 200,000 or so clones, 70% to 85% found once; its top ten account for approximately 0.092%. The sample was PBMCs. The source of these receptors is a boy younger than 10 in good health and CMV-seronegative. Each CDR3 is given with its conserved first and last residue. D genes are given only for firm matches. A clone size is listed for some rows: how often the clone was seen (once, few, many), or a class if it is expanded.

>TRBD2|NA|TRBV4-1|TRBJ2-3
CASSQEGLAGISDTQYF
TGCGCCAGCAGCCAAGAAGGACTAGCGGGTATTTCGGATACGCAGTATTTT
>NA|NA|TRBV27|TRBJ1-6
CASSFGRGNSPLHF
TGTGCCAGCAGTTTCGGCAGGGGTAATTCACCCCTCCACTTT
>NA|once|TRBV18|TRBJ2-1
CASSQPPRGPPSYNEQFF
TGTGCCAGCTCACAACCCCCCCGAGGTCCCCCTTCCTACAATGAGCAGTTCTTC
>NA|NA|TRBV30|TRBJ1-2
CAWRGQGRSYGYTF
TGTGCCTGGAGGGGGCAGGGGCGTTCCTATGGCTACACCTTC
>NA|NA|TRBV19|TRBJ2-7
CASSVTTRGTPYEQYF
TGTGCCAGTAGTGTCACTACCAGGGGAACACCCTACGAGCAGTACTTC
>TRBD1|NA|TRBV7-8|TRBJ1-1
CASSKQGVEATEAFF
TGTGCCAGCAGCAAACAGGGGGTGGAGGCCACTGAAGCTTTCTTT
>TRBD2|NA|TRBV11-2|TRBJ2-1
CASSLVLAGGGEQFF
TGTGCCAGCAGCTTAGTTCTAGCGGGGGGGGGTGAGCAGTTCTTC
>TRBD2|once|TRBV19|TRBJ2-1
CASSLPRGAGGGEQFF
TGTGCCAGTAGTCTCCCGAGGGGAGCGGGGGGAGGTGAGCAGTTCTTC
>NA|NA|TRBV14|TRBJ1-1
CASSQGQLEAFF
TGTGCCAGCAGCCAAGGACAACTTGAAGCTTTCTTT
>TRBD1|NA|TRBV10-3|TRBJ1-6
CAISATGDRSPLHF
TGTGCCATCAGTGCCACAGGGGATCGCTCACCCCTCCACTTT
>TRBD2|NA|TRBV4-3|TRBJ2-3
CASSQDRGGRTDTQYF
TGCGCCAGCAGCCAAGATCGGGGGGGCCGCACAGATACGCAGTATTTT
>TRBD1|NA|TRBV7-2|TRBJ2-3
CASSYRARTGLTDTQYF
TGTGCCAGCAGCTATAGAGCACGGACAGGGTTAACAGATACGCAGTATTTT
>NA|NA|TRBV9|TRBJ1-2
CASSVKTGDGYTF
TGTGCCAGCAGCGTCAAGACAGGAGATGGCTACACCTTC
>TRBD2|NA|TRBV4-2|TRBJ2-5
CASSQGSSFSGGQETQYF
TGTGCCAGCAGCCAAGGTTCTAGTTTTAGCGGGGGACAAGAGACCCAGTACTTC
>NA|NA|TRBV2|TRBJ1-5
CASSGGVKHQHF
TGTGCCAGCAGTGGGGGAGTTAAGCACCAGCATTTT
>NA|NA|TRBV4-2|TRBJ1-3
CASSQECQECRALISGNTIYF
TGTGCCAGCAGCCAAGAATGTCAAGAATGCAGGGCCCTCATCTCTGGAAACACCATATATTTT
>NA|NA|TRBV9|TRBJ2-1
CASSVGGLDEQFF
TGTGCCAGCAGCGTAGGGGGCCTGGATGAGCAGTTCTTC
>TRBD2|NA|TRBV27|TRBJ2-4
CASSPGGGIQYF
TGTGCCAGCAGTCCCGGGGGGGGCATTCAGTACTTC
>NA|NA|TRBV28|TRBJ1-5
CASSLFVGPTARQPQHF
TGTGCCAGCAGTTTATTCGTGGGCCCTACGGCCCGTCAGCCCCAGCATTTT
>NA|once|TRBV18|TRBJ2-6
CASSPYDSSGANVLTF
TGTGCCAGCTCACCGTATGACAGCTCTGGGGCCAACGTCCTGACTTTC
>TRBD1|NA|TRBV10-3|TRBJ1-6
CATTGQGDSPLHF
TGTGCCACTACGGGACAGGGGGATTCACCCCTCCACTTT